The present T cell receptor beta chain was sequenced within a study of cytomegalovirus exposure and HLA in healthy donors. Study outcomes and limitations: An analysis done earlier found most TCR beta V segments productive about 90% or about 30% of the time.

About this clone itself: Antigen specificity is unknown. Germline and junction disagree at one end, which may indicate a read error.

This CDR3 has 16 residues. Germline V gene sequence: CDR1 LNHDA, CDR2 SQIVND (reference sequence). Amplification used 60 Vbeta primers and 13 Jbeta primers. Repertoires were generated with immunoSEQ multiplex PCR, while TCRdb's copy carries only in-frame clones and drops some. The data contain over 200,000 clones, roughly 87% of them singletons. The sequenced material came from PBMCs. The chain has TRBV19 and TRBJ1-5, with D possibly TRBD1 on 6 matching bases. The clonotype originates from a woman between 40 and 55 years old in good health and CMV-seropositive. The CDR3 loop is CASTDGETGSNQPQHF. The DNA for the CDR3 is TGTGCCAGTACTGACGGAGAAACAGGGAGCAACCAGCCCCAGCATTTT.